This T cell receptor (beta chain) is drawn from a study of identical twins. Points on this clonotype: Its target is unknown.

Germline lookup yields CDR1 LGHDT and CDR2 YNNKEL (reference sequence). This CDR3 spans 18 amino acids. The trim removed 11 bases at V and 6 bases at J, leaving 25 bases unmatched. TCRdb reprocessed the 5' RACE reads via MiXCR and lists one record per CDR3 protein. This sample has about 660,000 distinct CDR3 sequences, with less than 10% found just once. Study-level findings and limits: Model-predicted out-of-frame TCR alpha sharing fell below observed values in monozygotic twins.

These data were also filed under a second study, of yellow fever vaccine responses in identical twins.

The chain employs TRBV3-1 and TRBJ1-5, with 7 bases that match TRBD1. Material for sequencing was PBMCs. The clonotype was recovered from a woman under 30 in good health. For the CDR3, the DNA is TGTGCCTTCAGTTTAGGCTTTAGGGGGCATAAATTAAGTCAGCCCCAGCATTTT. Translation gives CAFSLGFRGHKLSQPQHF.